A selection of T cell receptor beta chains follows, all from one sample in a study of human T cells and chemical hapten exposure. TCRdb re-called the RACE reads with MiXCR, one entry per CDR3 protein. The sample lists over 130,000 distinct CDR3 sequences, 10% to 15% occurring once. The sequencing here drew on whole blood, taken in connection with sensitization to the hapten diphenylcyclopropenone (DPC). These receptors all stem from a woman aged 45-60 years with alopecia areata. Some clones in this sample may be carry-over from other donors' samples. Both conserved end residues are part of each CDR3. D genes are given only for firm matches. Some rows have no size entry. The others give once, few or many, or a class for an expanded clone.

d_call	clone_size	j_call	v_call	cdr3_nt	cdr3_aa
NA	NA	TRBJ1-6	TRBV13	TGTGCCAGCAGCTTAAGATGGGGGAATTCACCCCTCCACTTT	CASSLRWGNSPLHF
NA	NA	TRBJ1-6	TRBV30	TGTGCCTGGACCCCGGGGGTTAGCTCCTATAATTCACCCCTCCACTTT	CAWTPGVSSYNSPLHF
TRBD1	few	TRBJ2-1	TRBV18	TGTGCCAGCTCACCCGACAGGGTGAGGGACAATGAGCAGTTCTTC	CASSPDRVRDNEQFF
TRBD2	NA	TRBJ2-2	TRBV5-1	TGCGCCAGCAGCTTGAAGCGGGGCACCGGGGAGCTGTTTTTT	CASSLKRGTGELFF
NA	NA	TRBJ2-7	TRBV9	TGTGCCAGCAGCGTAGCTTACGGTGGCTACGAGCAGTACTTC	CASSVAYGGYEQYF
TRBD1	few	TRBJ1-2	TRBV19	TGTGCCAGTAGTAGCAGGGGGCGGACCTATGGCTACACCTTC	CASSSRGRTYGYTF
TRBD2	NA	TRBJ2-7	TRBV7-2	TGTGCCAGCAGCCGGACTAGCGGGAGCTCCTACGAGCAGTACTTC	CASSRTSGSSYEQYF
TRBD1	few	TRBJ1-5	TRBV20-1	TGCAGTGCCATCAACATCGACAGGGGATATAGCAATCAGCCCCAGCATTTT	CSAINIDRGYSNQPQHF
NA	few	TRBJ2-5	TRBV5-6	TGTGCCAGCAGCTTGGGAGTGATCGCCGGGACCCAGTACTTC	CASSLGVIAGTQYF
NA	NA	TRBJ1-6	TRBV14	TGTGCCAGCAGCCCCGGGACGGGTAATTCACCCCTCCACTTT	CASSPGTGNSPLHF
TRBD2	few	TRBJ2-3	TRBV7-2	TGTGCCAGCAGCTTAGGTAGCGGGAGGGGCACAGATACGCAGTATTTT	CASSLGSGRGTDTQYF
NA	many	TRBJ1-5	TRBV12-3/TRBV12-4	TGTGCCAGCAGTTTAGACAGCCTCACTAATCAGCCCCAGCATTTT	CASSLDSLTNQPQHF
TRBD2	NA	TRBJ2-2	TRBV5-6	TGTGCCAGCAGCTTGGGACTAGCGAACGCCGGGGAGCTGTTTTTT	CASSLGLANAGELFF
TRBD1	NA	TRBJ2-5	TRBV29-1	TGCAGCGTTGGGGGGTGGTACAGGGGACGAGAGACCCAGTACTTC	CSVGGWYRGRETQYF
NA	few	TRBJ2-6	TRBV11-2	TGTGCCAGCAGCCGGGACCAACCGCCCGGGGCCAACGTCCTGACTTTC	CASSRDQPPGANVLTF
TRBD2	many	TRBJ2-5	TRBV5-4	TGTGCCAGCAGCTTGGGGACTAGCCCGGTCCAAGAGACCCAGTACTTC	CASSLGTSPVQETQYF
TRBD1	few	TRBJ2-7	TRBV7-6	TGTGCCAGCAGCTTGCGGACAGGGGGCGTCTACGAGCAGTACTTC	CASSLRTGGVYEQYF
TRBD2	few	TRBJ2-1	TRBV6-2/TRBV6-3	TGTGCCAGCAGTTATAGCGGGAGAAGCAATGAGCAGTTCTTC	CASSYSGRSNEQFF
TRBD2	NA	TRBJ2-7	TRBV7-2	TGTGCCAGCAGCAAAGCGGGGCGGGAGACCCCCTACGAGCAGTACTTC	CASSKAGRETPYEQYF
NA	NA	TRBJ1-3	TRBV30	TGTGCCTGGAGTGTAGGGCCGCCATCTGGAAACACCATATATTTT	CAWSVGPPSGNTIYF
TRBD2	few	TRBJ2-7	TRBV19	TGTGCCAGTAGTAAGGGACTACAGAGCTACGAGCAGTACTTC	CASSKGLQSYEQYF
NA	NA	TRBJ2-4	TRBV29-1	TGCAGCGTTGAAGGGCCCTTTTTGGGCCAACCCGGGGTTCAGTACTTC	CSVEGPFLGQPGVQYF
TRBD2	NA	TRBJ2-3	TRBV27	TGTGCCAGCAGTGTAGCGGGATGGGACACAGATACGCAGTATTTT	CASSVAGWDTDTQYF
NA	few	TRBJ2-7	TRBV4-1	TGCGCCAGCAGCCTTGGAGACTCAAATGCCCTCTACGAGCAGTACTTC	CASSLGDSNALYEQYF
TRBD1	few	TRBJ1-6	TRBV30	TGTGCCTGGATTCGGACAGGTGGTTCACCCCTCCACTTT	CAWIRTGGSPLHF
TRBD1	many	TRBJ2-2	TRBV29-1	TGCAGCGTTGGTGGGACAGGGGGTTTTGGCGGGGAGCTGTTTTTT	CSVGGTGGFGGELFF
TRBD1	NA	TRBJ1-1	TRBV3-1	TGTGCCAGCAGCCCCCGGGTCCAGGGGGACACTGAAGCTTTCTTT	CASSPRVQGDTEAFF
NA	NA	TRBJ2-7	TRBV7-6	TGTGCCAGCAGCTCGGGTGGCGGAGGAGGCGGGGAGCAGTACTTC	CASSSGGGGGGEQYF
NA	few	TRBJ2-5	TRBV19	TGTGCCAGTAGTAAATATCAGTACCAAGAGACCCAGTACTTC	CASSKYQYQETQYF
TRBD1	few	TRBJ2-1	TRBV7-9	TGTGCCAGCAGCTCAACAGGGGCCAGCTCCTACAATGAGCAGTTCTTC	CASSSTGASSYNEQFF
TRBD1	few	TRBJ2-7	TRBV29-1	TGCAGCGCGGGACAGGCCTCCTACGAGCAGTACTTC	CSAGQASYEQYF
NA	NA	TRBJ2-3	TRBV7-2	TGTGCCAGCAGCTTCTCCGGGCACACTGGGCGCTGGGGTACAGATACGCAGTATTTT	CASSFSGHTGRWGTDTQYF
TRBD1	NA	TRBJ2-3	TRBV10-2	TGCGCCAGCAGTCCGACAGGGACGTCAGATACGCAGTATTTT	CASSPTGTSDTQYF
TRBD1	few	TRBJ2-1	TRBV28	TGTGCCAGCAGTTTTAGGGGACAGGCCCAGCATGAGCAGTTCTTC	CASSFRGQAQHEQFF
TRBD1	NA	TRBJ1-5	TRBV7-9	TGTGCCAGCAGCTTAGCCCCGGGACAGACGACTGGCAATCAGCCCCAGCATTTT	CASSLAPGQTTGNQPQHF
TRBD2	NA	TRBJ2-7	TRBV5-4	TGTGCCAGCAGCCGCGGACTAGCCGGCCTTCGGGAGCAGTACTTC	CASSRGLAGLREQYF
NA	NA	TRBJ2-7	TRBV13	TGTGCCAGCAGCTTAAGACTAGGGGCCTACGAGCAGTACTTC	CASSLRLGAYEQYF
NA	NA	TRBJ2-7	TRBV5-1	TGCGCCAGCAGCTTCCTGGATAGCGGTCCCGAGCAGTACTTC	CASSFLDSGPEQYF
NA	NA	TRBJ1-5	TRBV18	TGTGCCAGCTCACCCGGACCTAATCGGCCCCAGCATTTT	CASSPGPNRPQHF
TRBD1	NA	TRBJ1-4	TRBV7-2	TGTGCCAGCAGCTCGAACCCGCCCGGGACAGGGCATAATGAAAAACTGTTTTTT	CASSSNPPGTGHNEKLFF
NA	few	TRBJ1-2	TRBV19	TGTGCCAGTAGTACCGGACAGCCCTATGGCTACACCTTC	CASSTGQPYGYTF
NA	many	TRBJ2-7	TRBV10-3	TGTGCCATCAGTACGGACCCGACCTACGAGCAGTACTTC	CAISTDPTYEQYF
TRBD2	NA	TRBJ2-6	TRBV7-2	TGTGCCAGCAGCCCCGGACCCTGGCGGGAGATCACTGGGGCCAACGTCCTGACTTTC	CASSPGPWREITGANVLTF
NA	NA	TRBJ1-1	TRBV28	TGTGCCAGCAGTCCTACCGTTGTCGCAGCTGAAGCTTTCTTT	CASSPTVVAAEAFF
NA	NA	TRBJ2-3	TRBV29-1	TGCAGCGGGATCACAGATACGCAGTATTTT	CSGITDTQYF
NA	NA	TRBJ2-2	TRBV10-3	TGTGCCATCAAGGAACAGAAGAACACCGGGGAGCTGTTTTTT	CAIKEQKNTGELFF
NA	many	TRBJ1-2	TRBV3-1	TGTGCCAGCAGCCAAGAACGACAGAACTATGGCTACACCTTC	CASSQERQNYGYTF
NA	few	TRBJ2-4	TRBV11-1	TGTGCCAGCAGCTCAGAAAACATTCAGTACTTC	CASSSENIQYF
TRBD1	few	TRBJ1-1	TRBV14	TGTGCCAGCAGCCGCAGGACAGGGATGAACACTGAAGCTTTCTTT	CASSRRTGMNTEAFF
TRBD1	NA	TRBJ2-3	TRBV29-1	TGCAGCGTGGACAGGGGGGCGAGCACAGATACGCAGTATTTT	CSVDRGASTDTQYF
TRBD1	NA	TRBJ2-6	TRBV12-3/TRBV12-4	TGTGCCAGCAGTTTAGTCCAGGGGGCGTCTGGGGCCAACGTCCTGACTTTC	CASSLVQGASGANVLTF
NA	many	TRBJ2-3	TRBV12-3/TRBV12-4	TGTGCCAGCAGCCCCCTCAGGGATACGCAGTATTTT	CASSPLRDTQYF
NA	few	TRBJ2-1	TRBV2	TGTGCCAGCAGTGAAGGGGGCGGGGACAATGAGCAGTTCTTC	CASSEGGGDNEQFF
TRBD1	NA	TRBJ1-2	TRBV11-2	TGTGCCAGCAGCTTAGTCCCGGACAGGGGGAACTATGGTTACACCTTC	CASSLVPDRGNYGYTF
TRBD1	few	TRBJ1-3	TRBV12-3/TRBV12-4	TGTGCCAGCAGCCCGACAGGGATCAGAAACACCATATATTTT	CASSPTGIRNTIYF